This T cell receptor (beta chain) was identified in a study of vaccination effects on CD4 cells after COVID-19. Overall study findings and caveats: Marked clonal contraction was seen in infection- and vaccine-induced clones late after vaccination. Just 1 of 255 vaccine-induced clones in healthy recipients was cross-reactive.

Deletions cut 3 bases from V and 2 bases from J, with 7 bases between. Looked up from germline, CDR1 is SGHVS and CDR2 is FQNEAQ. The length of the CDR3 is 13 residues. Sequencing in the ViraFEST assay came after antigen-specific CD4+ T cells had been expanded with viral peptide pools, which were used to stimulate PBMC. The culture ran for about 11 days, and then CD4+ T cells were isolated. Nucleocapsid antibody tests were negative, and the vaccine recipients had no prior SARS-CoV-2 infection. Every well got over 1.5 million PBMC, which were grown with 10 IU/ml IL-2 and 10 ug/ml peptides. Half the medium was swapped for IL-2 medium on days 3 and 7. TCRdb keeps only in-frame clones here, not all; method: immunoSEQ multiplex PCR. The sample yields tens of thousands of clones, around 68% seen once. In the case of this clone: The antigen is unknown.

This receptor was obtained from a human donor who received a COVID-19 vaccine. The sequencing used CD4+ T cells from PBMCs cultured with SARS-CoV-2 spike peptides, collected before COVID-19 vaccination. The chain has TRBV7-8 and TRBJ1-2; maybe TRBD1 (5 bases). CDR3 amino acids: CASSLDNNYGYTF. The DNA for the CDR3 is TGTGCCAGCAGCTTGGACAACAACTATGGCTACACCTTC.